What follows are 21 T cell receptor beta chains derived from one specimen sequenced in a study of blood T cells in healthy people across ages. The use of a sample-barcoded 5' primer and a J-beta primer mix characterized a second PCR of roughly 6 to 11 cycles. A single record per CDR3 protein comes from TCRdb applying MiXCR to the 5' RACE reads. The table lists hundreds of thousands of distinct CDR3 sequences, about 30% of them singletons. The sample consisted of blood. All receptors come from a woman over 75 in good health.

Note on this clonotype: A clone one base away is much larger, so this may be a read error. The chain recombines TRBV15 with TRBJ2-7, with D unclear. This CDR3 contains 11 residues. V lost 5 bases and J 10 bases, leaving 12 bases between the germline ends. CDR1 is LNHNV, CDR2 YYDKDF, per germline (reference sequence). The CDR3: CATSAEEPQYF. CDR3 bases: TGTGCCACCAGCGCTGAAGAGCCCCAGTACTTC. The complete variable domain, with remaining parts taken from reference TRBV15 and TRBJ2-7, reads DAMVIQNPRYQVTQFGKPVTLSCSQTLNHNVMYWYQQKSSQAPKLLFHYYDKDFNNEADTPDNFQSRRPNTSFCFLDIRSPGLGDTAMYLCATSAEEPQYFGPGTRLTVT.

This clonotype was seen repeatedly, ten times or more. The rearrangement joins TRBV10-3 to TRBJ1-2; 8 nucleotides match TRBD1. CDR1 and CDR2 (germline): ENHRY, SYGVKD. This CDR3 spans 14 amino acids. J lost 6 bases, V lost 2 bases, and 5 bases had no gene match. CDR3 coding DNA: TGTGCCATCAGTGAGCAGGGGACAGGAGATGGCTACACCTTC. This sequence encodes CAISEQGTGDGYTF.

The CDR3: CASSQAGTSDYGYTF. The CDR3 coding sequence is TGTGCCAGCAGCCAAGCCGGGACTTCCGACTATGGCTACACCTTC. The V and J genes are TRBV14 and TRBJ1-2; D perhaps matches TRBD1 (5 bases). The CDR3 contains 15 residues. Per germline, CDR1 SGHDN and CDR2 FVKESK. V lost 1 base to trimming and J lost 3 bases, with 12 bases between them.

As concerns this clonotype: A read error may explain this, as a much larger clone is one base away. The chain carries TRBV5-6 and TRBJ1-1; possibly TRBD1 for D (5 bases). Trimming removed 3 bases at V and 7 bases at J, with 16 bases between. There are 14 residues in the CDR3. Germline loops: CDR1 SGHDT, CDR2 YYEEEE. The CDR3 loop is CASSWGDRPLEAFF. The DNA for the CDR3 is TGTGCCAGCAGCTGGGGGGACCGACCCCTTGAAGCTTTCTTT.

As regards this clonotype: Without the conserved terminal phenylalanine or tryptophan, this CDR3 likely stems from a read error. The chain uses TRBV12-3 or TRBV12-4 and TRBJ2-7; perhaps D is TRBD1 or TRBD2 (5 bases each). V was pared by 1 base and J by 3 bases, with 10 bases between. The CDR3 sequence is 14 residues long. The CDR3 is CASSLGGSVYEQYC. The CDR3 region has the DNA TGTGCCAGCAGTTTAGGGGGGAGTGTCTACGAGCAGTACTGC.

This clonotype has at least ten counts. The chain carries TRBV29-1 and TRBJ2-7; D possibly corresponds to TRBD1 (5 bases). Trimming removed 3 bases from V and 0 bases from J, with 27 bases in between. The CDR3 has 19 amino acids. Per germline, CDR1 SQVTM and CDR2 ANQGSEA. In DNA, the CDR3 is TGCAGCGTTGACCCGCCCACAGGCGAACAAACCCCAAGCTCCTACGAGCAGTACTTC. Protein sequence: CSVDPPTGEQTPSSYEQYF.

This clonotype was seen ten or more times. The rearrangement links TRBV6-2 or TRBV6-3 to TRBJ2-3; unclear D gene. With 1 base removed from V and 5 bases from J, the gap between germline ends came to 4 bases. The CDR3 is made up of 12 amino acids. The germline CDR1 and CDR2 sequences are MNHEY and SVGEGT. This CDR3 is CASSYLRDTQYF. Here the CDR3 DNA reads TGTGCCAGCAGTTACTTGCGAGATACGCAGTATTTT.

The CDR3 nucleotides are TGTGCCAGCAGTTCCGGTCCTAGGGCGGGCCAGTACTTC. Translated, it gives CASSSGPRAGQYF. The rearrangement links TRBV6-1 to TRBJ2-4; tentative D call: TRBD2 (5 bases). Germline lookup yields CDR1 MNHNS and CDR2 SASEGT. The CDR3 runs 13 residues. Trimming took off 5 bases at V and 13 bases at J, with 18 bases between the two ends.

This chain connects TRBV6-2 or TRBV6-3 to TRBJ1-5, with TRBD1 identical over 7 bases. J lost 1 base, V lost 0 bases, and 9 bases had no gene match. Germline V gene lookup returns CDR1 MNHEY and CDR2 SVGEGT. There are 18 residues in the CDR3. The CDR3 bases are TGTGCCAGCAGTTACTCGAGTCAACAGGGGTTAAGCAATCAGCCCCAGCATTTT. Encoded protein: CASSYSSQQGLSNQPQHF.

This clonotype was observed many times. A much more abundant neighbour one base away suggests this may be a read error. J is TRBJ2-7 and V is TRBV9, with TRBD2 matching 11 bases. Per germline, CDR1 SGDLS and CDR2 YYNGEE. The CDR3 runs 15 residues. The J segment lost 4 bases and the V segment lost 0 bases, leaving 3 bases of the junction unmatched. Here the CDR3 DNA reads TGTGCCAGCAGCGTAGGAACTAGCGGGGGATACGAGCAGTACTTC. Its translation: CASSVGTSGGYEQYF.

This clonotype was observed at least ten times. The chain employs TRBV4-2 and TRBJ1-4; 7 positions agree with TRBD1. V dropped 0 bases and J dropped 7; count of bases not matched to a gene: 11. CDR1 is LGHNA, CDR2 YNFKEQ, per germline. There are 17 residues in the CDR3. CDR3 in amino acids: CASSQDGVTGYGEKLFF. The CDR3 DNA reads as TGTGCCAGCAGCCAAGATGGGGTGACAGGGTACGGTGAAAAACTGTTTTTT.

Of note for this clonotype: This sequence may be a read error, since a much larger clone differs from it by one base. The chain combines TRBV9 with TRBJ2-5, with D possibly matching TRBD2 (6 bases). The CDR3 covers 15 residues. The germline V gene encodes CDR1 SGDLS and CDR2 YYNGEE. CDR3 in DNA: TGTGCCGGCAGCATTTCCGGGTTGGGAGGAGAGACCCAGTACTTC. It specifies CAGSISGLGGETQYF. Based on the CDR3 plus reference TRBV9 and TRBJ2-5, the full variable domain is DSGVTQTPKHLITATGQRVTLRCSPRSGDLSVYWYQQSLDQGLQFLIQYYNGEERAKGNILERFSAQQFPDLHSELNLSSLELGDSALYFCAGSISGLGGETQYFGPGTRLLVL.

This rearrangement joins TRBV2 to TRBJ1-5; D not resolved. V was trimmed by 8 bases and J by 2 bases, leaving 16 bases between them. The CDR3 consists of 15 residues. Germline V gene sequence: CDR1 SNHLY, CDR2 FYNNEI. In DNA form, the CDR3 reads TGTGCCAGCCTACAAGGAGGACGGCGCAATCAGCCCCAGCATTTT. Its protein product is CASLQGGRRNQPQHF.

This clonotype was counted ten times or more. V gene TRBV10-2 combines with J gene TRBJ2-3; 7 bases map to TRBD2. The CDR3 has 12 residues. CDR1 WSHSY and CDR2 SAAADI come from the germline V gene. The junction had 3 bases not matched to a gene; V was cut back by 6 bases and J by 6 bases. The CDR3 DNA sequence: TGCGCCAGCAGCTCACTAGCGGATACGCAGTATTTT. Translated, it gives CASSSLADTQYF.

This clonotype was seen more than once but under ten times. V gene TRBV9 combines with J gene TRBJ2-7, with a possible D match to TRBD2 (7 bases). This CDR3 is 14 amino acids long. The germline V gene encodes CDR1 SGDLS and CDR2 YYNGEE. V shed 0 bases and J shed 7 bases, with 14 bases lying between them. The CDR3 sequence is CASSVDGGDNEQYF. The CDR3 DNA is TGTGCCAGCAGCGTAGATGGGGGGGACAATGAGCAGTACTTC.

Notes on this clonotype: This may be a read error, as it is one base from a much larger clone. This chain connects TRBV20-1 to TRBJ2-5; D ambiguous. Looked up from germline, CDR1 is DFQATT and CDR2 is SNEGSKA (reference sequence). The CDR3 sequence is 16 residues long. CDR3 bases: TGCAGTGCTAGAGATCTCGGCGTTGGGCAGAAAGAGATCCAGTACTTC. This codes for CSARDLGVGQKEIQYF.

This clonotype was seen repeatedly, ten times or more. V usage is TRBV5-4 and J usage is TRBJ1-2, with D unclear. CDR3 size: 13 residues. Between the trimmed V and J ends, which lost 3 bases and 2 bases, there was a span of 8 bases. The germline CDR1 and CDR2 sequences are SGHNT and YYREEE (reference sequence). The CDR3 DNA reads TGTGCCAGCAGCTGGGTAGGAAACTATGGCTACACCTTC. Its translation is CASSWVGNYGYTF. Combining the CDR3 with reference TRBV5-4 and TRBJ1-2 gives the whole variable domain ETGVTQSPTHLIKTRGQQVTLRCSSQSGHNTVSWYQQALGQGPQFIFQYYREEENGRGNFPPRFSGLQFPNYSSELNVNALELDDSALYLCASSWVGNYGYTFGSGTRLTVV.

This clonotype has a single count. Since a much larger clone is just one base distant, this may be a read error. V usage is TRBV29-1 and J usage is TRBJ1-2; no definite D call. This CDR3 spans 13 amino acids. The germline CDR1 and CDR2 sequences are SQVTM and ANQGSEA. The CDR3 loop is CSAQRKNTYGYTF. CDR3 DNA: TGCTCCGCTCAAAGGAAGAATACCTATGGCTACACCTTC.

This clonotype was observed many times. The J gene is TRBJ2-3, the V gene TRBV5-1; D unclear. This CDR3 is 14 amino acids long. V lost 0 bases and J 5 bases, leaving 10 bases between the germline ends. CDR1 is SGHRS and CDR2 is YFSETQ in the germline V gene. In nucleotides, the CDR3 is TGCGCCAGCAGCTTGGCAGTAGTAAAAGATACGCAGTATTTT. Residues: CASSLAVVKDTQYF.

In this sample, this clonotype turned up many times. The chain combines TRBV7-2 with TRBJ2-5; D remains unclear. In germline, CDR1 is SGHTA, CDR2 FQGNSA. Trimming left V 6 bases short and J 5 bases short, with 7 bases between. The CDR3 is made up of 11 amino acids. The CDR3 bases are TGTGCCAGCAGAGAGGCGGAGACCCAGTACTTC. Amino acids: CASREAETQYF.

This clonotype has just a few counts. The chain carries TRBV5-1 and TRBJ1-5; 8 bases align to TRBD1. The CDR3 loop spans 16 amino acids. V shed 0 bases and J 6 bases; nucleotides not matched to a gene: 8. Germline loops: CDR1 SGHRS, CDR2 YFSETQ. In DNA, the CDR3 is TGCGCCAGCAGCTTGGGGGCAGGGGGCCAGGGTCAGCCCCAGCATTTT. Translated: CASSLGAGGQGQPQHF.